Presented here are 9 T cell receptor beta chains from one specimen sequenced in a study of blood T cells in healthy people across ages. Combining a sample-barcoded 5' primer with a J-beta primer mix, a second PCR ran for 7 to 11 cycles. TCRdb fed the 5' RACE reads into MiXCR, producing one record per CDR3 protein. The table shows some 1,000,000 distinct CDR3 sequences, with 20% to 25% occurring only once. Another study also made use of these data, one on T cells of mothers and their children.

Source material: blood. These receptors were taken from a girl between 2 and 10 years old in good health.

This chain connects TRBV2 to TRBJ1-1; no clear D. V dropped 7 bases and J dropped 4 bases, with 13 bases sitting between them. The CDR3 covers 13 residues. CDR1 SNHLY and CDR2 FYNNEI come from the germline V gene. CDR3 DNA sequence: TGTGCCAGCAAGGAAGGGCCGGGCACTGAAGCTTTCTTT. Translating it yields CASKEGPGTEAFF.

In DNA form, the CDR3 reads TGTGCCAGCAGTATCATAGCGGGAAGGTCTGGCTACGAGCAGTACTTC. It codes for CASSIIAGRSGYEQYF. The rearrangement joins TRBV3-1 to TRBJ2-1; 8 bases match TRBD2. The end of the DNA aligns better with TRBJ2-7, so the J call may be wrong. Germline CDR1 LGHDT, CDR2 YNNKEL (reference sequence). The CDR3 is made up of 16 amino acids.

The table lists this clonotype with a few counts. The V and J genes are TRBV5-1 and TRBJ1-1; possibly TRBD1 for D (5 bases). V lost 2 bases and J 3 bases, leaving 11 bases between the germline ends. CDR1 and CDR2 from the germline V gene are SGHRS and YFSETQ. This CDR3 contains 14 residues. The CDR3 here is CASSFTQGDTEAFF. CDR3 DNA sequence: TGCGCCAGCAGCTTCACGCAGGGTGACACTGAAGCTTTCTTT.

This clonotype was observed at least ten times. The DNA for the CDR3 is TGTGCCAGCAGTTCAGGCCAACCCCAAGAGACCCAGTACTTC. Translating it yields CASSSGQPQETQYF. The J gene is TRBJ2-5, the V gene TRBV28, with D unclear. The germline V gene has CDR1 MDHEN and CDR2 SYDVKM. The CDR3 runs to 14 residues. V lost 4 bases and J lost 1, with 10 bases in between.

This clonotype occurred once. A junction boundary mismatches the germline segment, possibly from a read error. The rearrangement joins TRBV6-2 or TRBV6-3 to TRBJ1-2; 8 nucleotides match TRBD1. The CDR3 sequence is 14 residues long. CDR1 and CDR2 from the germline V gene are MNHEY and SVGEGT. The CDR3 nucleotides read TGTGCCAGCAGTAACTCCGGGACAGGCTATGGCTACACCTTC. It encodes CASSNSGTGYGYTF.

The chain is built from TRBV20-1 and TRBJ1-3; D gene ambiguous. Germline V gene data show CDR1 as DFQATT and CDR2 as SNEGSKA (reference sequence). This CDR3 is built from 15 residues. Trimming shortened V by 0 bases and J by 0 bases, and 9 bases separated the two germline ends. The CDR3 DNA reads as TGCAGTGCTAGAGACGGAGAAGTCTCTGGAAACACCATATATTTT. This gives the protein CSARDGEVSGNTIYF.

The chain couples TRBV12-3 or TRBV12-4 to TRBJ2-4, with D hard to call. Trimming removed 2 bases at V and 0 bases at J, with 11 bases between. There are 16 residues in the CDR3. This chain's CDR3 is CASSLFVTLAKNIQYF. In DNA, the CDR3 is TGTGCCAGCAGTTTATTTGTAACCCTAGCCAAAAACATTCAGTACTTC.

DNA for the CDR3: TGTGCCAGCAGTGAATTCTCAAGTGGCGAAAAGGGGGAGACCCAGTACTTC. The encoded protein is CASSEFSSGEKGETQYF. The rearrangement links TRBV25-1 to TRBJ2-5; D might be TRBD1 (5 bases). With 1 base removed from V and 5 bases from J, the gap between germline ends came to 20 bases. The CDR3 runs to 17 residues. Germline V gene sequence: CDR1 MGHDK, CDR2 SYGVNS.

This chain joins TRBV5-5 and TRBJ2-6; 7 bases are shared with TRBD1. The V gene end was trimmed by 0 bases and the J gene end by 0 bases; junction bases not matched to a gene: 3. CDR1 is SGHKS and CDR2 is YYEKEE in the germline V gene (reference sequence). This CDR3 has 17 amino acids. The CDR3 here is CASSLEGQISGANVLTF. CDR3 coding DNA: TGTGCCAGCAGCTTGGAGGGACAGATCTCTGGGGCCAACGTCCTGACTTTC.